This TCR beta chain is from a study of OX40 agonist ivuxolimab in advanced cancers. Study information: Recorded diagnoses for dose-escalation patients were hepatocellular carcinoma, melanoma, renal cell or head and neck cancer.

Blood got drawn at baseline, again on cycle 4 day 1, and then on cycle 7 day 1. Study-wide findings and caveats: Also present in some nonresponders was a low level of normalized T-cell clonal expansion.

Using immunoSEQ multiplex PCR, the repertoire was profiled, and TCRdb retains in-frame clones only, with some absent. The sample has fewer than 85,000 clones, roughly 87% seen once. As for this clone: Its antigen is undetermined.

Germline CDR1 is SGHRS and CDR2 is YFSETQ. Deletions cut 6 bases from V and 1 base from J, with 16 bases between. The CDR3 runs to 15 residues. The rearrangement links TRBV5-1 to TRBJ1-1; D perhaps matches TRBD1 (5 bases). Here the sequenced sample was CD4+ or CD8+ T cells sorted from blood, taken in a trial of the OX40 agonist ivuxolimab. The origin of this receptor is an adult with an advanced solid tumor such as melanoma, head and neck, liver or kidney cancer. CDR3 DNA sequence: TGCGCCAGCATCATTGTCCGGGACCAGAACACTGAAGCTTTCTTT. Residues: CASIIVRDQNTEAFF.